This T cell receptor beta chain was documented in a study of cytomegalovirus exposure and HLA in healthy donors. The donors were part of the validation cohort, which consisted of more than 90 subjects and was separate from the first cohort of 666 subjects. The CDR3 covers 15 residues. Germline values: CDR1 SGDLS, CDR2 YYNGEE. With 0 bases removed from V and 0 bases from J, the gap between germline ends came to 9 bases. TCRdb keeps only in-frame clones here, not all; method: immunoSEQ multiplex PCR. This sample carries 70,000 to 75,000 clones, 85% to 95% of them seen once, and the ten largest clones take 1.5% to 2%.

The chain recombines TRBV9 with TRBJ2-5, with D perhaps TRBD2 (5 bases). The TCR originated in a woman aged 18-29 years in good health and CMV-seropositive. Source material: PBMCs. The CDR3, as DNA: TGTGCCAGCAGCGTAGATCGAGGGTACCAAGAGACCCAGTACTTC. Encoded protein: CASSVDRGYQETQYF.